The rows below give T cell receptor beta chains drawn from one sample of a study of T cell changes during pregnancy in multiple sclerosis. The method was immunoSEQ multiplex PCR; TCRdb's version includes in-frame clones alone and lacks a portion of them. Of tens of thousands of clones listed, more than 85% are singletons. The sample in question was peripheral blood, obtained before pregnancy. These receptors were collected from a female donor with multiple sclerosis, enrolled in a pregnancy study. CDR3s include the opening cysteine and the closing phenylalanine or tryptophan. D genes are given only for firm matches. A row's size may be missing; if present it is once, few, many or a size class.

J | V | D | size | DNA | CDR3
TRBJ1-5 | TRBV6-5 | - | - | TGTGCCAGCGGTCCACCGGGAAGGCCCGGCCAGCATTTT | CASGPPGRPGQHF
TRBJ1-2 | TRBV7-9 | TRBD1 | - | TGTGCCAGCAGCTCAACCGTAGACAGGGGACCTAACTATGGCTACACCTTC | CASSSTVDRGPNYGYTF
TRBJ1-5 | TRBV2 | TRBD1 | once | TGTGCCAGCAGGGACTTAGGGACAGCGAGCAATCAGCCCCAGCATTTT | CASRDLGTASNQPQHF
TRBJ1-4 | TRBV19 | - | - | TGTGCCAGTAGTTCCGGGACACTGGCAACTAATGAAAAACTGTTTTTT | CASSSGTLATNEKLFF
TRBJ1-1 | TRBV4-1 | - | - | TGCGCCAGCAGCCAAGTCTTTTCCCCGCAGGGCCCCACTGAAGCTTTCTTT | CASSQVFSPQGPTEAFF
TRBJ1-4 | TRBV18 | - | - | TGTGCCAGCTCACCGTGGAGGCGAGAAAAACTGTTTTTT | CASSPWRREKLFF
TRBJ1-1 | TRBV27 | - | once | TGTGCCAGCAGTCCCCCTTGGGCGGGGAACACTGAAGCTTTCTTT | CASSPPWAGNTEAFF
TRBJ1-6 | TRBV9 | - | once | TGTGCCAGCAGCGTAGATAAAAGGGGCGATTCACCCCTCCACTTT | CASSVDKRGDSPLHF
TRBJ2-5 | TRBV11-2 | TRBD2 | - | TGTGCCAGCAGCTTACGTTGGACTAGCGGGGCGGAGACCCAGTACTTC | CASSLRWTSGAETQYF
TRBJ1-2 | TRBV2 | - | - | TGTGCCAGCAGGAGGGAGTCAAACTATGGCTACACCTTC | CASRRESNYGYTF
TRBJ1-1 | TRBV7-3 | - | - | TGTGCCAGCAGCCCCTATCCGGTTGGGAACACTGAAGCTTTCTTT | CASSPYPVGNTEAFF
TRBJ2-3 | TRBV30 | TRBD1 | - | TGTGCCTGGAGTCCCAGGGGGCGGGTAACAGATACGCAGTATTTT | CAWSPRGRVTDTQYF
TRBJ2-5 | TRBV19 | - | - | TGTGCCAGTAGTCCGCTGGCTTATGGTGAGGGGACCCAGTACTTC | CASSPLAYGEGTQYF
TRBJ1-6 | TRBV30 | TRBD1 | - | TGTGCCTGGGCTAGGGACAGCAATAATTCACCCCTCCACTTT | CAWARDSNNSPLHF
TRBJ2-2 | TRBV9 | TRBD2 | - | TGTGCCAGCAGCGTTCTACTAGCGGGGACCGGGGAGCTGTTTTTT | CASSVLLAGTGELFF
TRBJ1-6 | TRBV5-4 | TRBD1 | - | TGTGCCAGCACCAACGGACAGGACAATTATAATTCACCCCTCCACTTT | CASTNGQDNYNSPLHF
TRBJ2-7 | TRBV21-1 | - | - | TGTGCCAGCAGCAAAGACAGGACTAACGCCTACGAGCAGTACTTC | CASSKDRTNAYEQYF
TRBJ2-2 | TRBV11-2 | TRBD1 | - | TGTGCCAGCAGCTTAGGAAGACAGGGCTGGACCGGGGAGCTGTTTTTT | CASSLGRQGWTGELFF
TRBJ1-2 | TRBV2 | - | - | TGTGCCAGCAGGGATGCGGGGGCAAGGGGTGGCTACACCTTC | CASRDAGARGGYTF
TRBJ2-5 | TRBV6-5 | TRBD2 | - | TGTGCCAGCAAGAGATTAGCGGGGGGGCAGAAGACCCAGTACTTC | CASKRLAGGQKTQYF
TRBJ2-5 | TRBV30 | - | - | TGTGCCTGGAGTGCAGGGTTGGGGGGTGAGACCCAGTACTTC | CAWSAGLGGETQYF
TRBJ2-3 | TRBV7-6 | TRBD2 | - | TGTGCCAGCAGCTTAAGTCCCGGGGGGGCTGTAGATACGCAGTATTTT | CASSLSPGGAVDTQYF
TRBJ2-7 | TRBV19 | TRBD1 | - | TGTGCCAGTAGTAAACAGGGGTTCAGCTCCTACGAGCAGTACTTC | CASSKQGFSSYEQYF
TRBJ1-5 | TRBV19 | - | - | TGTGCCAGTAAATACAATAGCAATCAGCCCCAGCATTTT | CASKYNSNQPQHF
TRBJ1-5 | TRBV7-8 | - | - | TGTGCCAGCAGTCGGCGGGGAGTCCCGTTTCGTCAGCCCCAGCATTTT | CASSRRGVPFRQPQHF
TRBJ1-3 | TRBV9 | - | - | TGTGCCAGCAGCGGAACCGGGACACCGAGCTCTGGAAACACCATATATTTT | CASSGTGTPSSGNTIYF
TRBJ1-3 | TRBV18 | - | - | TGTGCCAGCTCACCACCGTCCCAACACTCTGGAAACACCATATATTTT | CASSPPSQHSGNTIYF
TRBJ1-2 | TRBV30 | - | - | TGTGCCGGGGGCAGGGGTGGTGGGGCGGGCTACACCTTC | CAGGRGGGAGYTF
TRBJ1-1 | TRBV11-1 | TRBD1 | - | TGTGCCAGCAGCTTCCGGACAGGGCTTAACACTGAAGCTTTCTTT | CASSFRTGLNTEAFF
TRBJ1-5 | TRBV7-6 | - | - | TGTGCCAGCAGCTACCAGGGTGGGGGGGCCCAGCATTTT | CASSYQGGGAQHF
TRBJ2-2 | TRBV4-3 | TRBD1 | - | TGCGCCAGCAGCCAGGGACAGCTCCCCCCCGGGGAGCTGTTTTTT | CASSQGQLPPGELFF
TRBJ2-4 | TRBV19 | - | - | TGTGCCAGTACTGAGGGAAGGCTAGCCAAAAACATTCAGTACTTC | CASTEGRLAKNIQYF
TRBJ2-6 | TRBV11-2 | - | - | TGTGCCAGCAGCTTAGTGAGATCAGGCTCATCTGCTGGGGCCAACGTCCTGACTTTC | CASSLVRSGSSAGANVLTF
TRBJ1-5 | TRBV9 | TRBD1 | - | TGTGCCAGCAGCTACGGGACAGGGGGTGGTCAGCCCCAGCATTTT | CASSYGTGGGQPQHF
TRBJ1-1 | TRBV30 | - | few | TGTGCCTGGAGTTTTCAGGGAGGCACTGAAGCTTTCTTT | CAWSFQGGTEAFF
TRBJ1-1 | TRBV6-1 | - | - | TGTGCCAGCAGGGAGGTTGCAGAGTTGAACACTGAAGCTTTCTTT | CASREVAELNTEAFF
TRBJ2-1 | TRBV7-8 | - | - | TGTGCCAGCAGCTCCCCTAGAAGGGGGAATGAGCAGTTCTTC | CASSSPRRGNEQFF
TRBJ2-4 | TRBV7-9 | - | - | TGTGCCAGCAGCTTAGAGGGGCCTGGGGTTCAGTACTTC | CASSLEGPGVQYF
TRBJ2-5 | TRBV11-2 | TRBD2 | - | TGTGCCAGCAGGGGGAGGGTAGAGACCCAGTACTTC | CASRGRVETQYF
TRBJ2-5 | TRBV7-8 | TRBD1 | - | TGTGCCAGCAGCCCCTCCCCGGGACAGGGGGAGACCCAGTACTTC | CASSPSPGQGETQYF
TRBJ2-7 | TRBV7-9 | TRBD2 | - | TGTGCCAGCACCTTTAGCGGGGGGGTCGACGAGCAGTACTTC | CASTFSGGVDEQYF